A single sample gave rise to the 13 T cell receptor beta chains below, sequenced in a study of vaccination and CD4 T cells after COVID-19. No antigen is known for these receptors. Treatment reported: approximately nine-day PBMC culture with coronavirus spike peptide pools or control peptides (ViraFEST assay). The collection of CD4+ T cells from the unexposed donor took place before the COVID-19 pandemic (2011-2018). An Oncomine TCR Beta short-read assay was used to sequence the DNA from cultured CD4+ T cells. TCRdb processed the PCR reads anew with MiXCR; each CDR3 protein has one entry. The sample comprises about 6,900 distinct CDR3 sequences, around half of which are singletons, and 30% to 40% rests with the top ten. Sequencing input: CD4+ T cells from blood, cultured in vitro. These receptors came from a human donor in good health.

This clonotype showed up just once. The chain combines TRBV19 with TRBJ2-1, with a tentative D call TRBD1 (6 bases). The CDR3 is 15 residues long. Trimming pared 6 bases from V and 4 bases from J, leaving 16 bases between. In germline, CDR1 is LNHDA, CDR2 SQIVND (reference sequence). CDR3 in amino acids: CASSDQQGRYNEQFF. The CDR3 DNA follows: TGTGCCAGTAGCGACCAACAGGGAAGATACAATGAGCAGTTCTTC.

The chain has TRBV9 and TRBJ1-3; D gene uncertain. The V end lost 2 bases, the J end lost 1 base, and 4 bases lay between the germline ends. Germline CDR1 is SGDLS and CDR2 is YYNGEE. The CDR3 length is 13 residues. As DNA, the CDR3 is TGTGCCAGCAGCGTGGGGTCTGGAAACACCATATATTTT. Its translation: CASSVGSGNTIYF.

This clonotype was counted between two and nine times. The V and J genes are TRBV27 and TRBJ2-1, with D possibly matching TRBD2 (6 bases). Germline loops: CDR1 MNHEY, CDR2 SMNVEV (reference sequence). Trimming took 4 bases from V and 4 from J, leaving 23 bases between them. This CDR3 region has 18 residues. The CDR3 loop reads CASSSTPGQGGPYNEQFF. The CDR3, as DNA: TGTGCCAGCAGTTCCACCCCCGGCCAGGGAGGACCGTACAATGAGCAGTTCTTC.

The chain combines TRBV6-2 or TRBV6-3 with TRBJ2-5; D gene uncertain. Trimming stripped 2 bases from V and 1 base from J, with 8 bases between. Germline V gene data show CDR1 as MNHEY and CDR2 as SVGEGT. The CDR3 is made up of 14 amino acids. The CDR3 is CASSYDGLQETQYF. DNA of the CDR3: TGTGCCAGCAGTTACGACGGTCTCCAAGAGACCCAGTACTTC.

The V and J genes are TRBV6-2 or TRBV6-3 and TRBJ2-7; 8 nucleotides agree with TRBD2. This CDR3 comprises 14 residues. The V gene end was trimmed by 4 bases and the J gene end by 1 base; junction bases not matched to a gene: 3. CDR1 and CDR2 from the germline V gene are MNHEY and SVGEGT. For the CDR3, the DNA is TGTGCCAGCAGTTCCCGCGGGGGGTCCTACGAGCAGTACTTC. Its protein product is CASSSRGGSYEQYF.

This chain connects TRBV7-2 to TRBJ2-1; D call uncertain. The CDR3 totals 13 residues. V lost 5 bases and J lost 4, with 9 bases in between. Germline lookup yields CDR1 SGHTA and CDR2 FQGNSA. For the CDR3, the DNA is TGTGCCAGCAGCACAAAGGGATACAATGAGCAGTTCTTC. Its protein product is CASSTKGYNEQFF.

The chain joins TRBV6-2 or TRBV6-3 to TRBJ1-1; no definite D call. CDR3 size: 11 residues. Trimming removed 2 bases from V and 9 bases from J, with 7 bases in between. Germline CDR1 reads MNHEY; CDR2 reads SVGEGT. The CDR3 here is CASSYQLKAFF. The CDR3 DNA reads as TGTGCCAGCAGTTACCAACTTAAAGCTTTCTTT.

The rearrangement links TRBV28 to TRBJ1-2; D gene uncertain. Germline loops: CDR1 MDHEN, CDR2 SYDVKM. Trimming left V 6 bases short and J 7 bases short, with 21 bases between. The CDR3 covers 15 residues. The CDR3 DNA follows: TGTGCCAGCAGCCCCCTCCGGGGAGGGATTGGTGGCTACACCTTC. It codes for CASSPLRGGIGGYTF.

This clonotype was observed a single time. Written as DNA, the CDR3 is TGCAGCGTGAGACAGATTACGAACACTGAAGCTTTCTTT. Translating gives CSVRQITNTEAFF. V and J are TRBV29-1 and TRBJ1-1; a possible D gene is TRBD1 (5 bases). Germline CDR1 SQVTM, CDR2 ANQGSEA. The CDR3 extends over 13 amino acids. Trimming took 6 bases from V and 1 from J, leaving 12 bases between them.

CDR3 sequence (DNA): TGCAGCGTTGGGACTAGCTTTGAGACCCAGTACTTC. This sequence encodes CSVGTSFETQYF. V gene TRBV29-1 combines with J gene TRBJ2-5, with 8 bases identical to TRBD2. Germline CDR1 and CDR2: SQVTM and ANQGSEA. There are 12 residues in the CDR3. V dropped 4 bases and J dropped 5; count of bases not matched to a gene: 3.

This clonotype was found a few times. The rearrangement joins TRBV20-1 to TRBJ1-5; no clear D. Trimming removed 0 bases at V and 0 bases at J, with 9 bases between. The germline V gene has CDR1 DFQATT and CDR2 SNEGSKA (reference sequence). The CDR3 length is 15 residues. CDR3 sequence: CSARDVQNSNQPQHF. Written as DNA, the CDR3 is TGCAGTGCTAGAGATGTACAGAATAGCAATCAGCCCCAGCATTTT.

The count of this clonotype is one. CDR3 in DNA: TGTGCCACCAGCAGAGAGGCGTGGGGCTACGAGCAGTACTTC. Protein: CATSREAWGYEQYF. This sequence joins TRBV15 and TRBJ2-7; D gene ambiguous. CDR1 LNHNV and CDR2 YYDKDF come from the germline V gene (reference sequence). Trimming left V 0 bases short and J 3 bases short, with 9 bases between. The CDR3 is 14 residues long. The complete variable domain, with remaining parts taken from reference TRBV15 and TRBJ2-7, reads DAMVIQNPRYQVTQFGKPVTLSCSQTLNHNVMYWYQQKSSQAPKLLFHYYDKDFNNEADTPDNFQSRRPNTSFCFLDIRSPGLGDTAMYLCATSREAWGYEQYFGPGTRLTVT.

The chain combines TRBV28 with TRBJ1-5, with D uncertain. The ends were cut back, 3 bases at V and 0 bases at J, with 3 bases in the middle. This CDR3 has 13 amino acids. Germline-derived CDR1 and CDR2 are MDHEN and SYDVKM. The CDR3 nucleotides read TGTGCCAGCAGTTTGAGTAGCAATCAGCCCCAGCATTTT. Encoded protein: CASSLSSNQPQHF. The full variable domain, its missing parts supplied by reference TRBV28 and TRBJ1-5, is DVKVTQSSRYLVKRTGEKVFLECVQDMDHENMFWYRQDPGLGLRLIYFSYDVKMKEKGDIPEGYSVSREKKERFSLILESASTNQTSMYLCASSLSSNQPQHFGDGTRLSIL.